This TCR beta chain was sequenced in a study of T cell changes during pregnancy in multiple sclerosis. The assay was immunoSEQ multiplex PCR, and TCRdb's table has in-frame clones only and misses some. Of about 31,000 clones in the sample, under 95% are singletons; the top ten hold about 0.41%. The table lists this clone with a few counts. V shed 2 bases and J shed 0 bases, with 6 bases lying between them. Germline assignment: CDR1 SGHRS and CDR2 YFSETQ. The CDR3 covers 14 residues. The sequencing used CD4+ T cells from peripheral blood mononuclear cells, collected in the second trimester of pregnancy. The gene calls are TRBV5-1 and TRBJ1-3; D is unresolved. This receptor was identified in a female donor with multiple sclerosis, enrolled in a pregnancy study. The CDR3 DNA reads TGCGCCAGCAGCTTAGCGGCCTCTGGAAACACCATATATTTT. Residues: CASSLAASGNTIYF. The full variable domain, with the rest looked up from reference TRBV5-1 and TRBJ1-3, is KAGVTQTPRYLIKTRGQQVTLSCSPISGHRSVSWYQQTPGQGLQFLFEYFSETQRNKGNFPGRFSGRQFSNSRSEMNVSTLELGDSALYLCASSLAASGNTIYFGEGSWLTVV.